This TCR beta chain was obtained from a study of memory CD4+ T cells and cytomegalovirus serostatus. Per the authors' pipeline: Out-of-frame sequences were removed, leaving roughly 2,200,000 distinct TCRbeta sequences. Profiling relied on immunoSEQ multiplex PCR, and the TCRdb table lists in-frame clones only, not all of them. V, J and clone size reflect that table, while D and trimming were determined from the DNA. The sample contains roughly 60,000 clones, roughly 80% of which appear only once. Single viable CD3+CD4+CD8-CD45RO+ cells were sorted as the memory CD4+ T cells. The germline V gene encodes CDR1 LGHNA and CDR2 YNFKEQ. V lost 0 bases and J lost 2, with 11 bases in between. The CDR3 is 15 residues long.

The receptor comes from an adult in good health and CMV-seronegative. The rearrangement links TRBV4-2 to TRBJ2-7; D not certain. The specimen sequenced was memory CD4+ T cells from blood. CDR3 sequence: CASSQDPKGTYEQYF. The CDR3 coding sequence is TGTGCCAGCAGCCAAGACCCCAAGGGTACCTACGAGCAGTACTTC.